This TCR beta chain was captured in a study of vaccination and CD4 T cells after COVID-19. Trimming removed 3 bases from V and 0 bases from J, with 8 bases in between. The germline CDR1 and CDR2 sequences are LNHDA and SQIVND (reference sequence). CDR3 length equals 14 residues. This clonotype was detected a few times. In TCRdb, the PCR reads were re-called with MiXCR into one record per CDR3 protein. This table has fewer than 30,000 distinct CDR3 sequences, 51% appearing once. This TCR came from a human donor who had recovered from COVID-19. The chain couples TRBV19 to TRBJ1-2, with D perhaps matching TRBD1 (5 bases). This material consisted of CD4+ T cells from blood, taken before SARS-CoV-2 vaccination. The CDR3 loop is CASSMGPTNYGYTF. CDR3 DNA: TGTGCCAGTAGTATGGGGCCTACTAACTATGGCTACACCTTC.